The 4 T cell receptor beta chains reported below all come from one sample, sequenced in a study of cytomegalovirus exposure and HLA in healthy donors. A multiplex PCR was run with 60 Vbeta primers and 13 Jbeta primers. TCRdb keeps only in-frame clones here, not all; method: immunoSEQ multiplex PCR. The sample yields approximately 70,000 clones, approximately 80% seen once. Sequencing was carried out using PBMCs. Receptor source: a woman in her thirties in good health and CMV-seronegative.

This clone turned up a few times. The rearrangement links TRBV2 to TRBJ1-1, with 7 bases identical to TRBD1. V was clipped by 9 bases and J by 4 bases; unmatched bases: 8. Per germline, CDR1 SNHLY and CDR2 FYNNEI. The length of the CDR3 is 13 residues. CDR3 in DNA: TGTGCCAGGGGGAACAGGGGACCCACTGAAGCTTTCTTT. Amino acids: CARGNRGPTEAFF. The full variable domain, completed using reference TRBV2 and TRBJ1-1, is EPEVTQTPSHQVTQMGQEVILRCVPISNHLYFYWYRQILGQKVEFLVSFYNNEISEKSEIFDDQFSVERPDGSNFTLKIRSTKLEDSAMYFCARGNRGPTEAFFGQGTRLTVV.

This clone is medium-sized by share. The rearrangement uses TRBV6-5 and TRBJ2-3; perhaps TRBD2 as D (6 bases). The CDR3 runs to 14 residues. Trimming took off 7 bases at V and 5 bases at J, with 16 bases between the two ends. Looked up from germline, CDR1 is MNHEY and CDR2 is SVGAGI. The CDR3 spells CASNRGGEIDTQYF. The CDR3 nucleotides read TGTGCCAGCAACCGCGGCGGGGAGATAGATACGCAGTATTTT.

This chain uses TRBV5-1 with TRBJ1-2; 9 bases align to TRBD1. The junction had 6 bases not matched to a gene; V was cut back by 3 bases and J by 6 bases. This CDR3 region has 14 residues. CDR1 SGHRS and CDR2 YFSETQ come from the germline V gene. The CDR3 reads CASSSGQGSHGYTF. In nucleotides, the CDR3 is TGCGCCAGCAGCTCGGGACAGGGTTCCCATGGCTACACCTTC.

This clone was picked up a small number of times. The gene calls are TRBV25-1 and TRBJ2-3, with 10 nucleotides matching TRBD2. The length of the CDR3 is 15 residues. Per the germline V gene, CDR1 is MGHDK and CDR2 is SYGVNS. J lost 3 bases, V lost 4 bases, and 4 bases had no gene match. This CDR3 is CASSVILAGTDTQYF. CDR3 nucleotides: TGTGCCAGCAGTGTAATACTAGCGGGGACAGATACGCAGTATTTT.